A single sample gave rise to the 26 T cell receptor beta chains below, sequenced in a study of cytomegalovirus exposure and HLA in healthy donors. It was with 60 Vbeta and 13 Jbeta primers that the PCR ran. Clones were sequenced by immunoSEQ multiplex PCR, and TCRdb holds only the in-frame ones, with some missing. The sample shows about 110,000 clones, around 85% of them seen only once. The sequenced sample consisted of PBMCs. Receptors were obtained from a man aged 25 to 40 in good health and CMV-seronegative.

This clone has a single count. The chain has TRBV10-1 and TRBJ2-3, with 7 bases fitting TRBD1. The CDR3 is 16 residues long. Germline-derived CDR1 and CDR2 are WNHNN and SYGVQD (reference sequence). V gave up 2 bases and J gave up 6 bases; unmatched junction bases: 11. The CDR3 nucleotides are TGCGCCAGCAGTGAGGCCGGGACAGCTGCCAGGGATACGCAGTATTTT. Its translation is CASSEAGTAARDTQYF.

The V gene is TRBV5-1, the J gene TRBJ1-2; weak D call: TRBD1 (6 bases). V lost 0 bases and J lost 1, with 7 bases in between. The CDR3 contains 14 residues. Per germline, CDR1 SGHRS and CDR2 YFSETQ. This CDR3 is CASSLEGVNYGYTF. CDR3 coding DNA: TGCGCCAGCAGCTTGGAGGGGGTTAACTATGGCTACACCTTC.

This chain joins TRBV25-1 and TRBJ2-2; D is unresolved. Germline CDR1 reads MGHDK; CDR2 reads SYGVNS. The CDR3 is made up of 14 amino acids. V shed 4 bases and J shed 6 bases, with 12 bases lying between them. CDR3 nucleotides: TGTGCCAGCAGTGTGCACAGCCTCGCCGGGGAGCTGTTTTTT. Amino acids: CASSVHSLAGELFF. Full variable domain (outside the CDR3, taken from reference TRBV25-1 and TRBJ2-2): EADIYQTPRYLVIGTGKKITLECSQTMGHDKMYWYQQDPGMELHLIHYSYGVNSTEKGDLSSESTVSRIRTEHFPLTLESARPSHTSQYLCASSVHSLAGELFFGEGSRLTVL.

The chain carries TRBV29-1 and TRBJ1-2, with D maybe TRBD1 (6 bases). Looked up from germline, CDR1 is SQVTM and CDR2 is ANQGSEA. V was shortened by 7 bases and J by 3 bases, with 18 bases between the two germline ends. This CDR3 contains 14 residues. The CDR3 loop reads CSDGRDNGHYGYTF. The CDR3 DNA is TGCAGCGACGGCCGGGACAACGGTCACTATGGCTACACCTTC. Using reference TRBV29-1 and TRBJ1-2 for the parts outside the CDR3, the full variable domain is SAVISQKPSRDICQRGTSLTIQCQVDSQVTMMFWYRQQPGQSLTLIATANQGSEATYESGFVIDKFPISRPNLTFSTLTVSNMSPEDSSIYLCSDGRDNGHYGYTFGSGTRLTVV.

This sequence joins TRBV15 and TRBJ1-5; the D gene is possibly TRBD1 (6 bases). Germline V gene data show CDR1 as LNHNV and CDR2 as YYDKDF (reference sequence). CDR3 size: 15 residues. Trimming took 3 bases from V and 3 from J, leaving 12 bases between them. The CDR3 DNA reads TGTGCCACCAGCAGGAAACAGGGTTCCAATCAGCCCCAGCATTTT. Residues: CATSRKQGSNQPQHF. Using reference TRBV15 and TRBJ1-5 for the parts outside the CDR3, the full variable domain is DAMVIQNPRYQVTQFGKPVTLSCSQTLNHNVMYWYQQKSSQAPKLLFHYYDKDFNNEADTPDNFQSRRPNTSFCFLDIRSPGLGDTAMYLCATSRKQGSNQPQHFGDGTRLSIL.

This clone occurred once. The gene calls are TRBV7-9 and TRBJ2-7; D possibly corresponds to TRBD2 (6 bases). The CDR3 length is 12 residues. The V gene's germline CDR1 is SEHNR and CDR2 FQNEAQ (reference sequence). V lost 7 bases and J 1 base, leaving 8 bases between the germline ends. This chain's CDR3 is CASTGVSYEQYF. The DNA for the CDR3 is TGTGCCAGCACGGGGGTTTCCTACGAGCAGTACTTC.

The CDR3, as DNA: TGTGCCAGCAGCGCCGGACAGGGGGACAACACTGAAGCTTTCTTT. This translates into CASSAGQGDNTEAFF. The chain is built from TRBV9 and TRBJ1-1; 10 nucleotides match TRBD1. Germline lookup yields CDR1 SGDLS and CDR2 YYNGEE. J gave up 2 bases and V 3 bases, and 4 bases lay outside the gene matches. This CDR3 has 15 residues. Filled out from reference TRBV9 and TRBJ1-1, the complete variable domain reads DSGVTQTPKHLITATGQRVTLRCSPRSGDLSVYWYQQSLDQGLQFLIQYYNGEERAKGNILERFSAQQFPDLHSELNLSSLELGDSALYFCASSAGQGDNTEAFFGQGTRLTVV.

The V gene is TRBV6-1, the J gene TRBJ1-5; D uncertain. V was clipped by 8 bases and J by 0 bases, with 14 bases between them. CDR1 is MNHNS and CDR2 is SASEGT in the germline V gene. The CDR3 extends over 15 amino acids. CDR3 DNA: TGTGCCAGCGACTACCGCGGCTCTAGCAATCAGCCCCAGCATTTT. It encodes CASDYRGSSNQPQHF.

The rearrangement uses TRBV9 and TRBJ2-7; TRBD1 matches 8 bases. The CDR3 sequence is 14 residues long. The J segment lost 3 bases and the V segment lost 3 bases, leaving 5 bases of the junction unmatched. Germline V CDR1 and CDR2: SGDLS, YYNGEE. CDR3 DNA: TGTGCCAGCAGCGAGACAGGGGCAGGCTACGAGCAGTACTTC. It is translated as CASSETGAGYEQYF.

The chain uses TRBV10-2 and TRBJ1-1; 7 bases fit TRBD1. V gave up 2 bases and J gave up 5 bases; unmatched junction bases: 5. The CDR3 runs to 14 residues. Looked up from germline, CDR1 is WSHSY and CDR2 is SAAADI. CDR3 in DNA: TGCGCCAGCAGTGAGGTACAGGGGAAGACTGAAGCTTTCTTT. This sequence encodes CASSEVQGKTEAFF.

This clone has a handful of counts. The rearrangement joins TRBV5-1 to TRBJ2-3; TRBD2 aligns across 10 bases. There are 18 residues in the CDR3. Per germline, CDR1 SGHRS and CDR2 YFSETQ. The ends lost 4 bases at V and 0 bases at J; junction bases unmatched: 11. The CDR3 spells CASSRRSSGGTSTDTQYF. CDR3 in DNA: TGCGCCAGCAGCAGGAGGTCTAGCGGGGGCACTAGCACAGATACGCAGTATTTT.

The J gene is TRBJ2-5, the V gene TRBV6-5; 8 positions agree with TRBD1. This CDR3 comprises 12 residues. Losses at the gene ends were 4 bases for V and 13 bases for J; bases not matched to a gene: 8. CDR1 is MNHEY, CDR2 SVGAGI, per germline. DNA of the CDR3: TGTGCCAGCAGTTGGCCAGGGGGCCCTCCGTACTTC. This codes for CASSWPGGPPYF.

The CDR3 spells CASSLVPQGSETQYF. Here the CDR3 DNA reads TGTGCCAGCAGCTTAGTCCCACAGGGTAGCGAGACCCAGTACTTC. This rearrangement joins TRBV11-2 to TRBJ2-5, with TRBD1 as a possible D gene (6 bases). Germline V gene sequence: CDR1 SGHAT, CDR2 FQNNGV. The CDR3 is 15 amino acids. Between the trimmed V and J ends, which lost 1 base and 5 bases, there was a span of 14 bases. The variable domain in full, with the rest retrieved from reference TRBV11-2 and TRBJ2-5, is EAGVAQSPRYKIIEKRQSVAFWCNPISGHATLYWYQQILGQGPKLLIQFQNNGVVDDSQLPKDRFSAERLKGVDSTLKIQPAKLEDSAVYLCASSLVPQGSETQYFGPGTRLLVL.

The V and J genes are TRBV30 and TRBJ2-2; 10 bases fit TRBD2. The CDR3 totals 14 residues. Germline CDR1 is GTSNPN and CDR2 is SVGIG (reference sequence). Losses at the gene ends were 7 bases for V and 4 bases for J; bases not matched to a gene: 6. CDR3 residues: CASSGTSVTGELFF. The CDR3, as DNA: TGTGCCTCTTCCGGGACTAGCGTCACCGGGGAGCTGTTTTTT.

The chain links TRBV6-1 to TRBJ2-7, with D maybe TRBD1 (5 bases). V shed 3 bases and J shed 5 bases, with 14 bases lying between them. This CDR3 is built from 14 residues. The germline gives CDR1 MNHNS, CDR2 SASEGT. In nucleotides, the CDR3 is TGTGCCAGCAGTGAGATCGCCAGGGTTCACGAGCAGTACTTC. Translating gives CASSEIARVHEQYF.

V and J are TRBV7-9 and TRBJ2-1; the match to TRBD2 covers 16 bases. Germline CDR1 and CDR2: SEHNR and FQNEAQ (reference sequence). The CDR3 covers 18 residues. V dropped 5 bases and J dropped 8; count of bases not matched to a gene: 12. Here the CDR3 DNA reads TGTGCCAGCAGCCCAGGGCCGGGACTAGCGGGAGGGTTGGATGAGCAGTTCTTC. This encodes CASSPGPGLAGGLDEQFF.

V is TRBV30 and J is TRBJ2-3; the D is unclear. Germline lookup yields CDR1 GTSNPN and CDR2 SVGIG (reference sequence). Trimming cost V 3 bases and J 0 bases, with 10 bases left between them. The CDR3 runs to 14 residues. The CDR3 reads CAWSRLRSTDTQYF. The CDR3 coding sequence is TGTGCCTGGAGCCGTCTACGTAGCACAGATACGCAGTATTTT.

The V call is TRBV10-1, the J call TRBJ2-1, with TRBD2 identical over 8 bases. Losses at the gene ends were 2 bases for V and 7 bases for J; bases not matched to a gene: 4. Germline V gene sequence: CDR1 WNHNN, CDR2 SYGVQD (reference sequence). This CDR3 region has 14 residues. In DNA form, the CDR3 reads TGCGCCAGCAGTGAGGCGGGGGGCGGGAATGAGCAGTTCTTC. Amino acid sequence: CASSEAGGGNEQFF.

The chain is built from TRBV5-4 and TRBJ2-5; D is possibly TRBD2 (6 bases). V lost 3 bases and J 1 base, leaving 16 bases between the germline ends. Germline CDR1 and CDR2: SGHNT and YYREEE (reference sequence). The CDR3 consists of 16 residues. CDR3 nucleotides: TGTGCCAGCAGCTCCGGGGGAGCGAGGGTCCAAGAGACCCAGTACTTC. Protein product: CASSSGGARVQETQYF.

This clone has just a few counts. The CDR3 DNA follows: TGTGCCAGCAGCCAAGCAGGGGTCGAAGGCTATGGCTACACCTTC. This codes for CASSQAGVEGYGYTF. The chain joins TRBV4-2 to TRBJ1-2; possible D gene TRBD1, 6 bases. Trimming took 1 base from V and 4 from J, leaving 13 bases between them. The germline gives CDR1 LGHNA, CDR2 YNFKEQ. The CDR3 is made up of 15 amino acids.

The sample holds one count of this clone. The chain couples TRBV19 to TRBJ1-1; no clear D. V lost 4 bases, J lost 2 bases, and 11 bases lay in between. This CDR3 contains 14 residues. Germline values: CDR1 LNHDA, CDR2 SQIVND (reference sequence). CDR3 in DNA: TGTGCCAGTAGTACTCGGGAGGATAACACTGAAGCTTTCTTT. This codes for CASSTREDNTEAFF.

The chain carries TRBV7-9 and TRBJ2-1; D may be TRBD2 (6 bases). CDR1 and CDR2 (germline): SEHNR, FQNEAQ (reference sequence). The CDR3 spans 14 residues. Trimming left V 4 bases short and J 9 bases short, with 16 bases between. The CDR3: CASSSTRGRGEQFF. DNA of the CDR3: TGTGCCAGCAGCTCTACGCGGGGCCGGGGTGAGCAGTTCTTC.

CDR3 bases: TGTGCCAGCAGTCCACGGGTGGGGGGACGGGAGACCCAGTACTTC. It codes for CASSPRVGGRETQYF. The chain couples TRBV25-1 to TRBJ2-5; D may be TRBD2 (6 bases). Germline V gene lookup returns CDR1 MGHDK and CDR2 SYGVNS. V was clipped by 5 bases and J by 5 bases, with 18 bases between them. The CDR3 is 15 amino acids.

The V gene is TRBV28, the J gene TRBJ2-7; D gene uncertain. The CDR3 is 13 amino acids. Germline V lookup: CDR1 MDHEN, CDR2 SYDVKM. Between the trimmed V and J ends, which lost 7 bases and 2 bases, there was a span of 12 bases. CDR3 in amino acids: CASNRGSPYEQYF. CDR3 nucleotide sequence: TGTGCCAGCAACCGAGGATCCCCCTACGAGCAGTACTTC.

The chain has TRBV7-8 and TRBJ2-1; TRBD2 matches at 7 bases. CDR1 and CDR2 (germline): SGHVS, FQNEAQ. The CDR3 covers 16 residues. The V and J ends lost 5 bases and 8 bases, in that order; junction bases with no gene match: 15. CDR3 residues: CASSLSDQGGEHEQFF. As DNA, the CDR3 is TGTGCCAGCAGCCTATCAGACCAGGGAGGGGAACATGAGCAGTTCTTC. Full variable domain (remainder filled in from reference TRBV7-8 and TRBJ2-1): GAGVSQSPRYKVAKRGQDVALRCDPISGHVSLFWYQQALGQGPEFLTYFQNEAQLDKSGLPSDRFFAERPEGSVSTLKIQRTQQEDSAVYLCASSLSDQGGEHEQFFGPGTRLTVL.

This clone appeared once. The chain recombines TRBV4-1 with TRBJ2-6; TRBD2 is a possible D gene (5 bases). Between the trimmed V and J ends, which lost 1 base and 4 bases, there was a span of 8 bases. Germline V gene sequence: CDR1 MGHRA, CDR2 YSYEKL. The CDR3 contains 15 residues. The CDR3: CASSQGEHGANVLTF. The CDR3 DNA follows: TGCGCCAGCAGCCAAGGGGAGCACGGGGCCAACGTCCTGACTTTC.